This is a list of T cell receptor beta chains from one sample in a study of Tregs in tolerant kidney transplant recipients. Assay used: immunoSEQ multiplex PCR; TCRdb lists only in-frame clones, some missing. The data contain fewer than 150,000 clones, around 94% of them singletons. The sample comprised CD4+ T cells from blood. Receptors originate from a human donor in good health. CDR3s include the opening cysteine and the closing phenylalanine or tryptophan. A D gene is named only where the DNA matches it firmly. The size entry is marked missing in some rows and otherwise reads once, few, many or a size class.

J gene | D gene | V gene | clone size | CDR3 protein | CDR3 DNA
TRBJ2-7 | TRBD2 | TRBV6-5 | NA | CASNPTSGGGYEQYF | TGTGCCAGCAATCCGACTAGCGGGGGGGGCTACGAGCAGTACTTC
TRBJ1-4 | NA | TRBV30 | once | CAWSRFGGTNEKLFF | TGTGCCTGGAGCCGCTTCGGGGGGACTAATGAAAAACTGTTTTTT
TRBJ1-2 | NA | TRBV29-1 | once | CSVEAYYGYTF | TGCAGCGTTGAAGCGTACTATGGCTACACCTTC
TRBJ1-4 | NA | TRBV25-1 | NA | CASSETQFNEKLFF | TGTGCCAGCAGTGAAACACAGTTTAATGAAAAACTGTTTTTT
TRBJ2-6 | TRBD1 | TRBV19 | NA | CASTSGTGGLSGANVLTF | TGTGCCAGTACCTCGGGGACAGGGGGACTCTCTGGGGCCAACGTCCTGACTTTC
TRBJ2-2 | NA | TRBV7-9 | NA | CASSFSSGELFF | TGTGCCAGCAGCTTTTCCAGCGGGGAGCTGTTTTTT
TRBJ1-2 | NA | TRBV6-1 | NA | CASSTTGVNYGYTF | TGTGCCAGCAGTACGACAGGAGTAAACTATGGCTACACCTTC
TRBJ2-7 | NA | TRBV11-3 | NA | CASSLGGDYEQYF | TGTGCCAGCAGCTTAGGGGGCGACTACGAGCAGTACTTC
TRBJ1-5 | NA | TRBV6-5 | few | CASSYSPGQPQHF | TGTGCCAGCAGTTACTCGCCAGGTCAGCCCCAGCATTTT
TRBJ1-1 | NA | TRBV10-3 | NA | CASGTGGAEAFF | TGTGCCTCCGGGACTGGAGGCGCTGAAGCTTTCTTT
TRBJ1-3 | NA | TRBV9 | NA | CASSSPGNTIYF | TGTGCCAGCTCCAGTCCTGGAAACACCATATATTTT
TRBJ1-2 | NA | TRBV2 | NA | CAGRFDTPYGYTF | TGTGCCGGTCGCTTTGATACTCCCTATGGCTACACCTTC
TRBJ1-2 | NA | TRBV5-5 | NA | CASSLAPGQGYGYTF | TGTGCCAGCAGCTTGGCCCCAGGGCAGGGCTATGGCTACACCTTC
TRBJ1-2 | NA | TRBV7-8 | once | CASSLLEGYTF | TGTGCCAGCAGCTTACTGGAGGGCTACACCTTC
TRBJ1-4 | TRBD1 | TRBV25-1 | NA | CASSDPTGSGEKLFF | TGTGCCAGCAGTGATCCGACAGGGTCTGGTGAAAAACTGTTTTTT
TRBJ1-1 | NA | TRBV6-5 | NA | CASTQQRYTEAFF | TGTGCCAGCACCCAACAGCGGTACACTGAAGCTTTCTTT
TRBJ1-1 | TRBD1 | TRBV19 | NA | CASSPSRQGGTEAFF | TGTGCCAGTAGTCCCTCCCGGCAGGGGGGCACTGAAGCTTTCTTT
TRBJ2-7 | TRBD1 | TRBV27 | NA | CASSEGQGGFHEQYF | TGTGCCAGCAGTGAAGGACAGGGGGGTTTCCACGAGCAGTACTTC
TRBJ1-2 | TRBD1 | TRBV5-8 | NA | CASSFGQGAGGYTF | TGTGCCAGCAGCTTTGGACAGGGGGCAGGTGGCTACACCTTC
TRBJ1-2 | NA | TRBV27 | NA | CASSLSDREPYGYTF | TGTGCCAGCAGTTTATCAGACCGAGAACCCTATGGCTACACCTTC
TRBJ2-1 | NA | TRBV4-1 | NA | CASSQEPLWGNEQFF | TGCGCCAGCAGCCAAGAGCCCCTTTGGGGCAATGAGCAGTTCTTC
TRBJ2-5 | TRBD1 | TRBV15 | once | CATSSRTGASRETQYF | TGTGCCACCAGCTCCCGGACAGGGGCGTCGAGAGAGACCCAGTACTTC
TRBJ2-2 | NA | TRBV5-1 | once | CASSFQQGGGYTGELFF | TGCGCCAGCAGCTTCCAACAGGGAGGCGGTTACACCGGGGAGCTGTTTTTT
TRBJ2-7 | NA | TRBV6-5 | NA | CASSRGHPKTYEQYF | TGTGCCAGCAGCCGGGGACACCCGAAAACCTACGAGCAGTACTTC
TRBJ2-1 | TRBD2 | TRBV4-1 | NA | CASSQPGGAGDEQFF | TGCGCCAGCAGCCAACCGGGGGGGGCCGGAGATGAGCAGTTCTTC
TRBJ1-4 | TRBD1 | TRBV5-8 | once | CASSFMTGARGEKLFF | TGTGCCAGCAGCTTCATGACAGGGGCCCGTGGTGAAAAACTGTTTTTT
TRBJ2-1 | NA | TRBV18 | once | CASTARADSYNEQFF | TGTGCCAGCACCGCCCGCGCTGACTCCTACAATGAGCAGTTCTTC
TRBJ1-2 | NA | TRBV5-1 | NA | CASSSTGPPYGYTF | TGCGCCAGCAGCTCCACAGGACCCCCCTATGGCTACACCTTC
TRBJ1-2 | NA | TRBV6-5 | NA | CASSYSVGGRDYGYTF | TGTGCCAGCAGTTACTCGGTGGGGGGGAGAGACTATGGCTACACCTTC
TRBJ2-3 | TRBD2 | TRBV4-1 | NA | CASSQETSGTDTQYF | TGCGCCAGCAGCCAAGAAACTAGCGGAACAGATACGCAGTATTTT
TRBJ2-7 | TRBD2 | TRBV6-5 | NA | CANSTSGTLSYEQYF | TGTGCCAACAGTACCAGCGGGACCCTCTCCTACGAGCAGTACTTC
TRBJ2-7 | TRBD2 | TRBV2 | NA | CASRGLAGEAPYEQYF | TGTGCCAGCAGGGGACTAGCGGGGGAAGCCCCCTACGAGCAGTACTTC
TRBJ2-3 | NA | TRBV5-4 | NA | CASSLMGQVSTDTQYF | TGTGCCAGCAGCTTAATGGGGCAGGTGAGCACAGATACGCAGTATTTT
TRBJ1-2 | NA | TRBV5-1 | NA | CASSPRGGSNYGYTF | TGCGCCAGCAGCCCCCGGGGGGGTTCTAACTATGGCTACACCTTC
TRBJ2-1 | TRBD2 | TRBV11-2 | NA | CASSGYLSGSSYNEQFF | TGTGCCAGCAGCGGCTATCTAAGCGGGAGCTCCTACAATGAGCAGTTCTTC
TRBJ2-3 | NA | TRBV10-1 | NA | CASSPERLAPWGTQYF | TGCGCCAGCAGCCCCGAGAGACTTGCCCCTTGGGGGACGCAGTATTTT
TRBJ2-6 | NA | TRBV5-1 | NA | CASSLVAPHSGANVLTF | TGCGCCAGCAGCTTGGTGGCTCCTCACTCTGGGGCCAACGTCCTGACTTTC
TRBJ2-3 | TRBD2 | TRBV11-2 | NA | CASSLRAGGRTDTQYF | TGTGCCAGCAGCTTAAGGGCGGGGGGGCGGACAGATACGCAGTATTTT
TRBJ2-2 | TRBD1 | TRBV5-4 | NA | CASSSRQGDTGELFF | TGTGCCAGCAGCTCGCGACAGGGTGACACCGGGGAGCTGTTTTTT
TRBJ2-1 | NA | TRBV9 | NA | CASSRTSTGLSWNEQFF | TGTGCCAGCAGCAGAACCTCTACAGGGCTCTCTTGGAATGAGCAGTTCTTC
TRBJ1-1 | NA | TRBV5-1 | NA | CASSPTDRPEEAFF | TGCGCCAGCAGCCCGACCGACAGGCCGGAGGAAGCTTTCTTT